The 25 T cell receptor beta chains presented below share a single source sample, sequenced in a study of blood T cells in healthy people across ages. Primed by a sample-barcoded 5' primer and a J-beta primer mix, a second PCR proceeded for 7 to 11 cycles. MiXCR was run by TCRdb on the 5' RACE reads, yielding one entry per CDR3 protein. Found here are 1,800,000 or so distinct CDR3 sequences, approximately 39% of them singletons; the top ten hold more than 20%. Sequenced sample: blood. All receptors derive from a human donor in good health.

This chain joins TRBV25-1 and TRBJ2-7; D is unclear. Germline V gene data show CDR1 as MGHDK and CDR2 as SYGVNS. V shed 2 bases and J shed 7 bases, with 21 bases lying between them. There are 16 residues in the CDR3. Here the CDR3 reads CASSEMGEAGYNEQYF. CDR3 sequence (DNA): TGTGCCAGCAGTGAAATGGGTGAGGCCGGGTACAATGAGCAGTACTTC.

V is TRBV20-1 and J is TRBJ1-2, with 10 bases matching TRBD1. V lost 5 bases, J lost 4 bases, and 10 bases stayed unmatched. The CDR3 runs 15 residues. Per the germline V gene, CDR1 is DFQATT and CDR2 is SNEGSKA (reference sequence). DNA for the CDR3: TGCAGTGCTTCCCCTGGACAGGGGGGGGGCTATGGCTACACCTTC. Translating it yields CSASPGQGGGYGYTF.

Only one count was recorded for this clonotype. The genes are TRBV28 and TRBJ1-6, with D maybe TRBD1 (6 bases). Deletions cut 5 bases from V and 7 bases from J, with 12 bases between. The germline V gene encodes CDR1 MDHEN and CDR2 SYDVKM. This CDR3 has 14 amino acids. DNA of the CDR3: TGTGCCAGCAGTAACACAGGGAACAATTCACCCCTCCACTTT. This gives the protein CASSNTGNNSPLHF. Looking up the rest from reference TRBV28 and TRBJ1-6 gives the full variable domain: DVKVTQSSRYLVKRTGEKVFLECVQDMDHENMFWYRQDPGLGLRLIYFSYDVKMKEKGDIPEGYSVSREKKERFSLILESASTNQTSMYLCASSNTGNNSPLHFGNGTRLTVT.

The chain combines TRBV20-1 with TRBJ2-1; 11 bases agree with TRBD1. Germline-derived CDR1 and CDR2 are DFQATT and SNEGSKA (reference sequence). The CDR3 has 15 amino acids. Losses at the gene ends were 8 bases for V and 8 bases for J; bases not matched to a gene: 14. In DNA, the CDR3 is TGCAGTTCAAAACAGGGGACAGGGGGATACGATGAGCAGTTCTTC. It is translated as CSSKQGTGGYDEQFF.

The CDR3, as DNA: TGCAGTGCTAGAGAGCCGAGGGGTAGCAATCAGCCCCAGCATTTT. It specifies CSAREPRGSNQPQHF. The chain carries TRBV20-1 and TRBJ1-5, with D perhaps TRBD1 (5 bases). This CDR3 contains 15 residues. The V end lost 0 bases, the J end lost 0 bases, and 9 bases lay between the germline ends. The V gene's germline CDR1 is DFQATT and CDR2 SNEGSKA (reference sequence).

V is TRBV20-1 and J is TRBJ1-1; D gene ambiguous. Germline V CDR1 and CDR2: DFQATT, SNEGSKA (reference sequence). Deletions cut 0 bases from V and 2 bases from J, with 7 bases between. This CDR3 comprises 13 residues. In DNA form, the CDR3 reads TGCAGTGCTAGAGAGGACCCAAACACTGAAGCTTTCTTT. It encodes CSAREDPNTEAFF.

J is TRBJ2-4 and V is TRBV6-2 or TRBV6-3, with 8 bases identical to TRBD2. This CDR3 is built from 14 residues. The germline gives CDR1 MNHEY, CDR2 SVGEGT. V shed 6 bases and J 5 bases; nucleotides not matched to a gene: 6. The CDR3 nucleotides read TGTGCCAGCAGCCGCGGGGGGCAAGAAAACATTCAGTACTTC. It specifies CASSRGGQENIQYF.

The chain employs TRBV20-1 and TRBJ2-3; D remains unclear. The CDR3 is made up of 14 amino acids. Germline values: CDR1 DFQATT, CDR2 SNEGSKA (reference sequence). Trimming took 1 base from V and 2 from J, leaving 10 bases between them. CDR3 DNA: TGCAGTGCTAGAGGGCCGGGCTCCACAGATACGCAGTATTTT. Translation gives CSARGPGSTDTQYF.

The chain combines TRBV15 with TRBJ1-5; tentatively, D is TRBD1 (5 bases). The ends were cut back, 3 bases at V and 3 bases at J, with 15 bases in the middle. The length of the CDR3 is 16 residues. Germline lookup yields CDR1 LNHNV and CDR2 YYDKDF (reference sequence). The CDR3 loop reads CATSRDRGFDNQPQHF. CDR3 DNA: TGTGCCACCAGCAGGGATAGGGGATTCGACAATCAGCCCCAGCATTTT.

The rearrangement joins TRBV6-6 to TRBJ1-2; D remains unclear. Trimming took 0 bases from V and 4 from J, leaving 9 bases between them. The CDR3 length is 14 residues. The germline gives CDR1 MNHNY, CDR2 SVGAGI (reference sequence). CDR3 sequence reads: CASSYSRQIYGYTF. DNA for the CDR3: TGTGCCAGCAGTTACTCGAGGCAGATCTATGGCTACACCTTC.

This clonotype was counted a few times. J is TRBJ2-1 and V is TRBV27; D might be TRBD1 or TRBD2, each matching 5 bases. The CDR3 contains 14 residues. Germline CDR1 reads MNHEY; CDR2 reads SMNVEV (reference sequence). Trimming removed 5 bases from V and 7 bases from J, with 15 bases in between. CDR3 in amino acids: CASSISRGRNEQFF. The CDR3 DNA is TGTGCCAGCAGTATTTCGAGGGGCCGGAATGAGCAGTTCTTC.

This clonotype occurred many times. The rearrangement links TRBV5-1 to TRBJ1-4, with D possibly matching TRBD1 (5 bases). Per the germline V gene, CDR1 is SGHRS and CDR2 is YFSETQ. The V end was cut by 0 bases, the J end by 5 bases, with 8 bases between. The CDR3 extends over 14 amino acids. The CDR3 region is CASSLEWGNEKLFF. The CDR3 nucleotides are TGCGCCAGCAGCTTGGAATGGGGCAATGAAAAACTGTTTTTT. Full variable domain (rest looked up from reference TRBV5-1 and TRBJ1-4): KAGVTQTPRYLIKTRGQQVTLSCSPISGHRSVSWYQQTPGQGLQFLFEYFSETQRNKGNFPGRFSGRQFSNSRSEMNVSTLELGDSALYLCASSLEWGNEKLFFGSGTQLSVL.

Points on this clonotype: A much bigger clone sits one base away, suggesting this may be a read error. CDR3 DNA: TGCAGCGTGGCGAGTGTGGGGCGAGAGACCCAGTACTTC. Protein: CSVASVGRETQYF. The chain is built from TRBV29-1 and TRBJ2-5; D is perhaps TRBD1 (5 bases). Germline V lookup: CDR1 SQVTM, CDR2 ANQGSEA. V dropped 6 bases and J dropped 4 bases, with 15 bases sitting between them. CDR3 size: 13 residues.

The rearrangement joins TRBV11-2 to TRBJ2-3; no definite D call. The CDR3 length is 13 residues. Per germline, CDR1 SGHAT and CDR2 FQNNGV. V was shortened by 7 bases and J by 1 base, with 9 bases between the two germline ends. The CDR3 loop is CASIKTGTDTQYF. CDR3 nucleotides: TGTGCCAGCATAAAGACGGGCACAGATACGCAGTATTTT.

The chain links TRBV5-1 to TRBJ2-7; TRBD1 agrees at 8 bases. This CDR3 has 17 residues. V trimming: 0 bases; J trimming: 3 bases; junction bases outside the gene matches: 11. Germline CDR1 SGHRS, CDR2 YFSETQ. In DNA, the CDR3 is TGCGCCAGCAGCTTGGAATACGGGGACAGGCTATACTACGAGCAGTACTTC. Translating it yields CASSLEYGDRLYYEQYF.

The chain joins TRBV24-1 to TRBJ2-1; possibly TRBD2 for D (5 bases). The CDR3 runs 16 residues. CDR1 is KGHDR, CDR2 SFDVKD, per germline. Trimming pared 0 bases from V and 1 base from J, leaving 9 bases between. The CDR3 protein is CATSDLTGKSYNEQFF. CDR3 nucleotide sequence: TGTGCCACCAGTGATTTGACCGGGAAATCCTACAATGAGCAGTTCTTC.

The chain recombines TRBV20-1 with TRBJ1-2, with D uncertain. The CDR3 is 12 amino acids. Germline CDR1 is DFQATT and CDR2 is SNEGSKA (reference sequence). Trimming removed 5 bases at V and 8 bases at J, with 15 bases between. The CDR3 coding sequence is TGCAGTGCTCACCTCTACAGTGAGGGCTACACCTTC. Translating it yields CSAHLYSEGYTF.

This clonotype was detected a few times. The chain recombines TRBV29-1 with TRBJ1-1; D remains unclear. This CDR3 is 13 amino acids long. Germline V gives CDR1 SQVTM, CDR2 ANQGSEA. Trimming removed 3 bases from V and 0 bases from J, with 8 bases in between. Here the CDR3 reads CSVEGSMNTEAFF. In DNA form, the CDR3 reads TGCAGCGTTGAGGGGAGCATGAACACTGAAGCTTTCTTT.

The V call is TRBV20-1, the J call TRBJ2-1, with D possibly being TRBD1 or TRBD2 (6 bases each). CDR1 and CDR2 (germline): DFQATT, SNEGSKA (reference sequence). This CDR3 has 16 residues. The V end lost 2 bases, the J end lost 4 bases, and 18 bases lay between the germline ends. DNA of the CDR3: TGCAGTGCTAGATCACCACAGGGAGGAACGTACAATGAGCAGTTCTTC. Translation gives CSARSPQGGTYNEQFF.

The chain carries TRBV11-2 and TRBJ2-3, with D perhaps matching TRBD1 (6 bases). From germline, CDR1 is SGHAT and CDR2 FQNNGV. The CDR3 contains 15 residues. Trimming cost V 1 base and J 2 bases, with 10 bases left between them. Written as DNA, the CDR3 is TGTGCCAGCAGCTTAGCGACAGGCACCACAGATACGCAGTATTTT. Amino acid sequence: CASSLATGTTDTQYF.

On this clonotype: This could be a read error, since a much larger clone is one nucleotide away. The chain uses TRBV2 and TRBJ2-1; D is unclear. The CDR3 extends over 12 amino acids. V gave up 2 bases and J gave up 10 bases, with 9 bases separating them. Germline-derived CDR1 and CDR2 are SNHLY and FYNNEI. The CDR3 here is CASSERNYEQFF. CDR3 coding DNA: TGTGCCAGCAGTGAAAGAAACTACGAGCAGTTCTTC.

This clonotype came up many times. CDR3 region: CASSLQTTGAGYNEQFF. The CDR3 DNA sequence: TGTGCCAGCAGCCTGCAGACGACAGGGGCAGGGTACAATGAGCAGTTCTTC. The genes are TRBV7-2 and TRBJ2-1; TRBD1 aligns across 8 bases. V dropped 5 bases and J dropped 4; count of bases not matched to a gene: 13. CDR1 is SGHTA and CDR2 is FQGNSA in the germline V gene. This CDR3 has 17 residues.

The chain couples TRBV28 to TRBJ2-5; weak D call: TRBD1 (6 bases). CDR3 size: 15 residues. V was pared by 2 bases and J by 5 bases, with 15 bases between. Germline loops: CDR1 MDHEN, CDR2 SYDVKM. CDR3 in amino acids: CASSLVGALGETQYF. The CDR3 bases are TGTGCCAGCAGTTTAGTGGGGGCCCTGGGGGAGACCCAGTACTTC. Full variable domain (remainder filled in from reference TRBV28 and TRBJ2-5): DVKVTQSSRYLVKRTGEKVFLECVQDMDHENMFWYRQDPGLGLRLIYFSYDVKMKEKGDIPEGYSVSREKKERFSLILESASTNQTSMYLCASSLVGALGETQYFGPGTRLLVL.

The V and J genes are TRBV15 and TRBJ1-1; D is uncertain. CDR3 length: 12 amino acids. The ends were cut back, 3 bases at V and 6 bases at J, with 8 bases in the middle. The germline gives CDR1 LNHNV, CDR2 YYDKDF (reference sequence). The CDR3 coding sequence is TGTGCCACCAGCAGCAGACCCCCTGAAGCTTTCTTT. Translating it yields CATSSRPPEAFF.

The chain carries TRBV7-9 and TRBJ2-4; 8 bases agree with TRBD2. This CDR3 contains 16 residues. The V gene's germline CDR1 is SEHNR and CDR2 FQNEAQ (reference sequence). The J segment lost 0 bases and the V segment lost 6 bases, leaving 7 bases of the junction unmatched. The CDR3 loop is CASRKSGGLAKNIQYF. As DNA, the CDR3 is TGTGCCAGCAGAAAAAGCGGGGGCTTAGCCAAAAACATTCAGTACTTC.